This record covers a single TCR beta chain. Using immunoSEQ multiplex PCR, the repertoire was profiled, and TCRdb retains in-frame clones only, with some absent. Of about 40,000 clones in the sample, roughly 94% were seen once. This CDR3 is 21 amino acids long. The germline gives CDR1 KGHSH, CDR2 LQKENI. The V gene end was trimmed by 3 bases and the J gene end by 2 bases; junction bases not matched to a gene: 21. The sample is drawn from a study of T cell changes during pregnancy in multiple sclerosis. This sequence joins TRBV18 and TRBJ1-2; the match to TRBD1 covers 10 bases. This receptor was identified in a female donor with multiple sclerosis, enrolled in a pregnancy study. The sample here was peripheral blood, taken in the third trimester of pregnancy. CDR3 region: CASSPLPGQGNLGFRNYGYTF. CDR3 bases: TGTGCCAGCTCACCTTTGCCGGGACAGGGGAACCTTGGCTTCCGGAACTATGGCTACACCTTC. Full variable domain (remainder filled in from reference TRBV18 and TRBJ1-2): NAGVMQNPRHLVRRRGQEARLRCSPMKGHSHVYWYRQLPEEGLKFMVYLQKENIIDESGMPKERFSAEFPKEGPSILRIQQVVRGDSAAYFCASSPLPGQGNLGFRNYGYTFGSGTRLTVV.